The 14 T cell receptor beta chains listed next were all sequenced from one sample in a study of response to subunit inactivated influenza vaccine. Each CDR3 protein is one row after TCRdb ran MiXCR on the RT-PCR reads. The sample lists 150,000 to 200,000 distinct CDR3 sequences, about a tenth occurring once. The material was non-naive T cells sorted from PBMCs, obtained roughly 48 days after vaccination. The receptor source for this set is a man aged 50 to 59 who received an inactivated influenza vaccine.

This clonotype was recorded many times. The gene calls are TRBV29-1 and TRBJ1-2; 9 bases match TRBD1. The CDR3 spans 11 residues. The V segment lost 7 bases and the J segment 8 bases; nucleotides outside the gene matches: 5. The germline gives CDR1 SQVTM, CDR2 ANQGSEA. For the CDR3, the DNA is TGCAGCGCAACAGGGGGCCGGGGCTACACCTTC. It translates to CSATGGRGYTF.

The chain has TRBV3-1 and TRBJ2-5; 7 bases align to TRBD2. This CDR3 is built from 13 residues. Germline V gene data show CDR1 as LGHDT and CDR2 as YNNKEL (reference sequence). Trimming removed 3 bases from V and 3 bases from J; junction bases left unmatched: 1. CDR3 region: CASSQGTKETQYF. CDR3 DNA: TGTGCCAGCAGCCAGGGGACTAAAGAGACCCAGTACTTC.

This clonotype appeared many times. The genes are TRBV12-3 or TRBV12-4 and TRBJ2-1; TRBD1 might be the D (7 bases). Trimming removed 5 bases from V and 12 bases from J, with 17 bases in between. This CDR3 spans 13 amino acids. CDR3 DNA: TGTGCCAGCAGTGCGGGACAGCGGGCTCGGCAGTTCTTC. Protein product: CASSAGQRARQFF.

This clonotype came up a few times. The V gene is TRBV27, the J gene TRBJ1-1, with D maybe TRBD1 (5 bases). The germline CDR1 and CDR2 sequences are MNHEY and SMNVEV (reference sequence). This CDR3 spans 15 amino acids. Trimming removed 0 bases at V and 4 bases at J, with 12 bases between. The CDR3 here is CASSLSGSGSTEAFF. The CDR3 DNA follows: TGTGCCAGCAGTTTATCGGGGTCAGGGAGCACTGAAGCTTTCTTT.

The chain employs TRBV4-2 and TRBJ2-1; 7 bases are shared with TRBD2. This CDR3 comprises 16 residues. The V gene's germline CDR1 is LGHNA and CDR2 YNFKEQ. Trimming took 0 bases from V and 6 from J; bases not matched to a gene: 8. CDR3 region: CASSQDPWVAGNEQFF. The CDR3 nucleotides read TGTGCCAGCAGCCAAGACCCCTGGGTAGCGGGCAATGAGCAGTTCTTC.

The CDR3 DNA is TGTGCCAGCAGCTTGGCCAAGTCAACACCAAAGCAGTTCTTC. Its protein is CASSLAKSTPKQFF. The J gene is TRBJ2-1, the V gene TRBV5-4; D unclear. This CDR3 region has 14 residues. The V and J ends lost 0 bases and 11 bases respectively, with 15 bases between them. Looked up from germline, CDR1 is SGHNT and CDR2 is YYREEE (reference sequence).

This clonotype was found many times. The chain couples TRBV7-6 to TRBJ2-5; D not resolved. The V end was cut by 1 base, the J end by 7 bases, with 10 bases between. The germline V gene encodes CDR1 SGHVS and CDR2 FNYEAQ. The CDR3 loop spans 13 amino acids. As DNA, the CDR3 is TGTGCCAGCAGCTTAGACTGGCTCGGGACCCAGTACTTC. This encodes CASSLDWLGTQYF. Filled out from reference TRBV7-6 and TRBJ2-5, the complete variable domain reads GAGVSQSPRYKVTKRGQDVALRCDPISGHVSLYWYRQALGQGPEFLTYFNYEAQQDKSGLPNDRFSAERPEGSISTLTIQRTEQRDSAMYRCASSLDWLGTQYFGPGTRLLVL.

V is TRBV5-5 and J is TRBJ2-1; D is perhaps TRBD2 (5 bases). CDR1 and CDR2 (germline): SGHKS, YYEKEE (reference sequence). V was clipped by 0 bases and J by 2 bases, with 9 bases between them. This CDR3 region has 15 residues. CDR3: CASSLGSGPYNEQFF. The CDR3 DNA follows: TGTGCCAGCAGCTTGGGGAGCGGTCCCTACAATGAGCAGTTCTTC.

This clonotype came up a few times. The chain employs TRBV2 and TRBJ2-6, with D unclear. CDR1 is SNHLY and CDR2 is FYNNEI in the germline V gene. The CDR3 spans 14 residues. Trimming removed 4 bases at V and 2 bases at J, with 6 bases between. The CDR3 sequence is CASSGRTGANVLTF. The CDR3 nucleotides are TGTGCCAGCAGTGGGCGAACTGGGGCCAACGTCCTGACTTTC.

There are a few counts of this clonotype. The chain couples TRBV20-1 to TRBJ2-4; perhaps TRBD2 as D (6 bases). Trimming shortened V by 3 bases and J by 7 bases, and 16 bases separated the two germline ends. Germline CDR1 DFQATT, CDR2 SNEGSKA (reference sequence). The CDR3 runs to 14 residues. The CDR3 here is CSASTGGVRNIQYF. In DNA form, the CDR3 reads TGCAGTGCTAGTACCGGCGGGGTTAGGAACATTCAGTACTTC.

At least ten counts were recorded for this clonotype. The CDR3 bases are TGCGCCAGCAGCGCCCGACAGGGATCGACGGGCGGCTACACCTTC. It translates to CASSARQGSTGGYTF. The chain is built from TRBV5-1 and TRBJ1-2; 7 bases are a match to TRBD1. CDR3 length: 15 residues. CDR1 SGHRS and CDR2 YFSETQ come from the germline V gene. V lost 4 bases to trimming and J lost 8 bases; unmatched junction nucleotides: 14. Variable domain in full (rest from reference TRBV5-1 and TRBJ1-2): KAGVTQTPRYLIKTRGQQVTLSCSPISGHRSVSWYQQTPGQGLQFLFEYFSETQRNKGNFPGRFSGRQFSNSRSEMNVSTLELGDSALYLCASSARQGSTGGYTFGSGTRLTVV.

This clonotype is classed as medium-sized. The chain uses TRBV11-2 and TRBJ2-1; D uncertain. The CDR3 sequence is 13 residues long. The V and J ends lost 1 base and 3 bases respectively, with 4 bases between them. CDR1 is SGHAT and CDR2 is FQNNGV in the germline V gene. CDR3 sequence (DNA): TGTGCCAGCAGCTTAGTCAGCTACAATGAGCAGTTCTTC. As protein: CASSLVSYNEQFF.

The CDR3 spells CAIRRGGTGELFF. CDR3 DNA sequence: TGTGCCATCAGGAGGGGAGGCACCGGGGAGCTGTTTTTT. The V gene is TRBV10-3, the J gene TRBJ2-2; TRBD2 might be the D (6 bases). Germline V gives CDR1 ENHRY, CDR2 SYGVKD. The CDR3 contains 13 residues. Trimming stripped 6 bases from V and 4 bases from J, with 9 bases between.

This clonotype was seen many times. CDR3 loop: CSSRGQGRNEQFF. The CDR3 DNA sequence: TGCAGTTCGAGGGGGCAGGGAAGGAATGAGCAGTTCTTC. V and J are TRBV20-1 and TRBJ2-1; TRBD1 agrees at 7 bases. With V trimmed by 8 bases and J by 7 bases, 11 bases remained unmatched. CDR3 length: 13 residues. Germline CDR1 reads DFQATT; CDR2 reads SNEGSKA (reference sequence).